This T cell receptor beta chain came from a study of blood T cell repertoires in COVID-19. Study summary: Some COVID-19 samples were acute and others convalescent; all came from the United States, Italy and Spain.

Sequencing used immunoSEQ multiplex PCR; TCRdb keeps in-frame clones, though not all of them. Of over 70,000 clones detected, nearly 80% appear once; the ten largest clones hold 6.3%. A Seattle source enrolled patients during active infection and followed them longitudinally. Germline assignment: CDR1 SGHVS and CDR2 FNYEAQ. The CDR3 is 15 residues long. V lost 6 bases and J lost 1; bases outside the gene matches: 5. This chain uses TRBV7-6 with TRBJ2-2, with TRBD2 matching 7 bases. This receptor was identified in a man between 65 and 85 years old with COVID-19, enrolled during active disease. The sequencing sample was made of peripheral blood. The CDR3, as DNA: TGTGCCAGCAGGAGCGGGACGCAGAACACCGGGGAGCTGTTTTTT. Amino acids: CASRSGTQNTGELFF.